What follows are 21 T cell receptor beta chains derived from one specimen sequenced in a study of beta chain features in type 1 diabetes. The antigens these receptors bind are not known. Whole-study results and caveats: In every one of the four CD4+ subsets, TCRB CDR3s were moderately but significantly shorter in Type 1 diabetes patients.

Expressed TCRB transcripts got sequenced, as all isolated RNA was reverse transcribed. The repertoire was sequenced with immunoSEQ multiplex PCR; TCRdb's copy has only in-frame clones and lacks some. The data contain roughly 51,000 clones, approximately 52% of them singletons. The sample was Tregs from blood. Source of these receptors: a woman aged 40-49 years with type 1 diabetes.

The chain is built from TRBV2 and TRBJ1-4, with D unclear. V dropped 8 bases and J dropped 6 bases, with 13 bases sitting between them. This CDR3 is 13 amino acids long. Germline V gene sequence: CDR1 SNHLY, CDR2 FYNNEI. The CDR3, as DNA: TGTGCCAGCGGTAGGGAGAGGGATGAAAAACTGTTTTTT. This sequence encodes CASGRERDEKLFF. Together with reference TRBV2 and TRBJ1-4, the CDR3 gives the full variable domain: EPEVTQTPSHQVTQMGQEVILRCVPISNHLYFYWYRQILGQKVEFLVSFYNNEISEKSEIFDDQFSVERPDGSNFTLKIRSTKLEDSAMYFCASGRERDEKLFFGSGTQLSVL.

This chain uses TRBV4-1 with TRBJ2-1; 10 positions agree with TRBD2. Looked up from germline, CDR1 is MGHRA and CDR2 is YSYEKL. The junction had 9 bases not matched to a gene; V was cut back by 1 base and J by 9 bases. This CDR3 region has 16 residues. CDR3 in DNA: TGCGCCAGCAGCCAAGGACTAGCGGGCCGAACGGGTGAGCAGTTCTTC. Translation: CASSQGLAGRTGEQFF.

The V call is TRBV5-6, the J call TRBJ2-5; D unclear. V was shortened by 1 base and J by 5 bases, with 9 bases between the two germline ends. Germline CDR1 and CDR2: SGHDT and YYEEEE. CDR3 length: 13 residues. The CDR3 loop is CASSLRRSETQYF. CDR3 DNA sequence: TGTGCCAGCAGCTTGAGGCGGAGTGAGACCCAGTACTTC.

The V and J genes are TRBV6-5 and TRBJ1-4; 10 bases map to TRBD1. CDR3 length equals 15 residues. From germline, CDR1 is MNHEY and CDR2 SVGAGI. V lost 5 bases and J lost 7; bases outside the gene matches: 7. The CDR3 DNA is TGTGCCAGCAGTAGGGACAGGGGAGCTCGTGAAAAACTGTTTTTT. Residues: CASSRDRGAREKLFF.

This rearrangement joins TRBV5-1 to TRBJ2-5; TRBD2 might be the D (6 bases). Germline assignment: CDR1 SGHRS and CDR2 YFSETQ. V lost 2 bases to trimming and J lost 4 bases, with 9 bases between them. CDR3 length equals 13 residues. Here the CDR3 reads CASSFNSGETQYF. CDR3 sequence (DNA): TGCGCCAGCAGCTTTAATAGCGGAGAGACCCAGTACTTC.

This chain uses TRBV9 with TRBJ2-2; 7 nucleotides line up with TRBD2. The CDR3 sequence is 17 residues long. The germline gives CDR1 SGDLS, CDR2 YYNGEE. The J segment lost 4 bases and the V segment lost 0 bases, leaving 9 bases of the junction unmatched. The CDR3 is CASSVELGDYITGELFF. The CDR3 DNA is TGTGCCAGCAGCGTAGAGCTAGGGGACTACATCACCGGGGAGCTGTTTTTT.

This clone has a count of ten or more. This chain connects TRBV7-2 to TRBJ2-2, with a weak D call TRBD2 (6 bases). The CDR3 has 17 residues. The V gene lost 6 bases and the J gene lost 0 bases, with 17 bases spanning the gap. Germline V lookup: CDR1 SGHTA, CDR2 FQGNSA. CDR3 in DNA: TGTGCCAGCAGGAACCGAATAGCGGCCGCGAACACCGGGGAGCTGTTTTTT. Translating it yields CASRNRIAAANTGELFF.

The rearrangement joins TRBV11-2 to TRBJ1-1, with TRBD1 identical over 7 bases. The germline gives CDR1 SGHAT, CDR2 FQNNGV. The V gene end was trimmed by 1 base and the J gene end by 4 bases; junction bases not matched to a gene: 12. This CDR3 is 17 amino acids long. The CDR3 nucleotides read TGTGCCAGCAGCTTAGGTTACTCACAGGGGAGGAGCACTGAAGCTTTCTTT. This codes for CASSLGYSQGRSTEAFF.

The chain couples TRBV29-1 to TRBJ2-1, with a tentative D call TRBD1 (5 bases). CDR1 and CDR2 from the germline V gene are SQVTM and ANQGSEA. V dropped 7 bases and J dropped 2 bases, with 12 bases sitting between them. There are 13 residues in the CDR3. CDR3 in amino acids: CSGFQGPYNEQFF. The CDR3 DNA sequence: TGCAGCGGATTTCAGGGTCCCTACAATGAGCAGTTCTTC.

This clone was seen more than once but under ten times. This chain links TRBV19 with TRBJ2-7; 9 positions match TRBD1. This CDR3 contains 14 residues. Trimming removed 6 bases from V and 2 bases from J; junction bases left unmatched: 5. The germline gives CDR1 LNHDA, CDR2 SQIVND (reference sequence). The CDR3 loop is CASSRTGVPYEQYF. The CDR3 coding sequence is TGTGCCAGTAGCCGGACAGGGGTCCCCTACGAGCAGTACTTC.

The V and J genes are TRBV29-1 and TRBJ2-1, with D perhaps matching TRBD2 (5 bases). With 5 bases removed from V and 7 bases from J, the gap between germline ends came to 12 bases. The germline V gene encodes CDR1 SQVTM and CDR2 ANQGSEA. This CDR3 is built from 12 residues. DNA of the CDR3: TGCAGCGTTCGGACTGATGCGAATGAGCAGTTCTTC. It is translated as CSVRTDANEQFF.

The chain joins TRBV11-2 to TRBJ2-7, with 14 bases aligning to TRBD2. This CDR3 is built from 18 residues. CDR1 SGHAT and CDR2 FQNNGV come from the germline V gene. J gave up 4 bases and V 0 bases, and 8 bases lay outside the gene matches. This CDR3 is CASSLDSPRTSGGYEQYF. CDR3 DNA: TGTGCCAGCAGCTTAGATTCCCCAAGGACTAGCGGGGGGTACGAGCAGTACTTC.

Concerning this clone: Other DNA sequences in this specimen translate into the identical CDR3. This chain connects TRBV9 to TRBJ2-1; a weak D match, TRBD2 (5 bases). The germline gives CDR1 SGDLS, CDR2 YYNGEE. Trimming took 0 bases from V and 3 from J, leaving 10 bases between them. This CDR3 comprises 15 residues. CDR3 sequence reads: CASSVGSGGYNEQFF. The CDR3 DNA follows: TGTGCCAGCAGCGTAGGGAGCGGAGGCTACAATGAGCAGTTCTTC.

The chain is built from TRBV23-1 and TRBJ1-4; TRBD1 is a possible D gene (5 bases). TRBV23-1 is sorted into the ORF group, with uncertain function. The V end lost 0 bases, the J end lost 3 bases, and 11 bases lay between the germline ends. This CDR3 has 16 residues. Here the CDR3 reads CASSQSGVAANEKLFF. The CDR3 bases are TGCGCCAGCAGTCAATCAGGGGTGGCGGCTAATGAAAAACTGTTTTTT.

The chain links TRBV21-1 to TRBJ2-7; the D call in the table, TRBD1, was not verified against the DNA. TRBV21-1 is noted as a pseudogene. The CDR3 runs to 19 residues. The CDR3 DNA reads as TGTGCCAGCAGCACCCAGCCCCGGAAGGACACCCTTTACTCCTACGAGCAGTACTTC. It is translated as CASSTQPRKDTLYSYEQYF.

The chain employs TRBV7-8 and TRBJ2-1; 8 nucleotides line up with TRBD2. CDR3 length: 16 residues. With V trimmed by 1 base and J by 7 bases, 9 bases remained unmatched. CDR1 is SGHVS, CDR2 FQNEAQ, per germline. CDR3 amino acids: CASSLEQREMGNEQFF. In DNA form, the CDR3 reads TGTGCCAGCAGCTTAGAGCAGCGGGAGATGGGGAATGAGCAGTTCTTC.

This chain uses TRBV11-3 with TRBJ2-3; 9 bases are a match to TRBD1. The V gene end was trimmed by 1 base and the J gene end by 4 bases; junction bases not matched to a gene: 6. CDR1 SGHNT and CDR2 YENEEA come from the germline V gene. The CDR3 extends over 16 amino acids. The CDR3 DNA reads TGTGCCAGCAGCTTAGTACGGACAGGGGTCCCAGATACGCAGTATTTT. Its protein is CASSLVRTGVPDTQYF.

The chain is built from TRBV30 and TRBJ1-1; D remains unclear. The CDR3 extends over 13 amino acids. Germline lookup yields CDR1 GTSNPN and CDR2 SVGIG (reference sequence). Trimming stripped 2 bases from V and 0 bases from J, with 7 bases between. CDR3 protein: CAWSRSLNTEAFF. CDR3 coding DNA: TGTGCCTGGAGTCGGTCTTTGAACACTGAAGCTTTCTTT. Combining the CDR3 with reference TRBV30 and TRBJ1-1 gives the whole variable domain SQTIHQWPATLVQPVGSPLSLECTVEGTSNPNLYWYRQAAGRGLQLLFYSVGIGQISSEVPQNLSASRPQDRQFILSSKKLLLSDSGFYLCAWSRSLNTEAFFGQGTRLTVV.

The J gene is TRBJ1-1, the V gene TRBV5-1, with TRBD1 matching over 7 bases. V shed 1 base and J 1 base; nucleotides not matched to a gene: 10. The CDR3 has 17 amino acids. Germline-derived CDR1 and CDR2 are SGHRS and YFSETQ. The CDR3 spells CASSLSRGRARNTEAFF. DNA of the CDR3: TGCGCCAGCAGCTTGAGCAGGGGGAGAGCGAGGAACACTGAAGCTTTCTTT.

This clone was counted a few times. V gene TRBV5-1 combines with J gene TRBJ1-2; 9 nucleotides line up with TRBD1. J was trimmed by 6 bases and V by 3 bases; bases with no gene match: 3. The CDR3 spans 13 residues. Germline CDR1 is SGHRS and CDR2 is YFSETQ. The CDR3 sequence: CASSWGDRDGYTF. The CDR3 region has the DNA TGCGCCAGCAGCTGGGGGGACAGGGATGGCTACACCTTC.

The chain combines TRBV6-1 with TRBJ1-1; 9 bases align to TRBD1. There are 14 residues in the CDR3. Germline V CDR1 and CDR2: MNHNS, SASEGT. Losses at the gene ends were 7 bases for V and 3 bases for J; bases not matched to a gene: 6. The CDR3 DNA reads as TGTGCCAGCATTCTCGGACAGGGGTACACTGAAGCTTTCTTT. Its translation: CASILGQGYTEAFF.